The 17 T cell receptor beta chains below were found in one sample sequenced in a study of T-cell memory formation after mild COVID-19. TCRdb reprocessed the 5' RACE reads with MiXCR, giving one entry per CDR3 protein. The data show a few hundred thousand distinct CDR3 sequences, about 23% seen once. The sequenced sample was PBMCs or a T cell subset sorted from them (not recorded which). Receptors originate from an adult woman who had mild COVID-19 (a few samples of this study predate the infection). Cell type and time point are not known.

This clonotype was counted only a few times. The chain combines TRBV29-1 with TRBJ1-2; 7 positions match TRBD1. CDR3 length: 14 residues. Germline CDR1 and CDR2: SQVTM and ANQGSEA. Germline trimming cut 6 bases from V and 2 bases from J; bases unmatched to any gene: 9. CDR3 sequence reads: CSVEDRSLNYGYTF. In DNA, the CDR3 is TGCAGCGTAGAGGACAGGAGTCTAAACTATGGCTACACCTTC.

This clonotype was counted a few times. The chain couples TRBV12-3 or TRBV12-4 to TRBJ2-2; D perhaps matches TRBD1 (5 bases). The germline V and J ends were trimmed by 5 bases and 3 bases, with 10 bases remaining between them. The CDR3 length is 14 residues. The CDR3 DNA reads TGTGCCAGCAGTCAACAGGATCACACCGGGGAGCTGTTTTTT. It specifies CASSQQDHTGELFF.

This rearrangement joins TRBV5-1 to TRBJ1-1; weak D call: TRBD1 (6 bases). The CDR3 runs 15 residues. Trimming shortened V by 1 base and J by 3 bases, and 13 bases separated the two germline ends. Germline loops: CDR1 SGHRS, CDR2 YFSETQ. The CDR3 spells CASSLRRGEDTEAFF. DNA of the CDR3: TGCGCCAGCAGCTTGAGGAGGGGGGAGGACACTGAAGCTTTCTTT.

The table lists this clonotype with a few counts. V usage is TRBV5-1 and J usage is TRBJ2-3, with D possibly matching TRBD1 (5 bases). The germline V and J ends were trimmed by 1 base and 7 bases, with 16 bases remaining between them. Germline CDR1 is SGHRS and CDR2 is YFSETQ. CDR3 length equals 15 residues. CDR3: CASSLLPRAANTQYF. The DNA for the CDR3 is TGCGCCAGCAGCTTGTTACCCAGGGCTGCAAATACGCAGTATTTT.

The rearrangement joins TRBV5-6 to TRBJ2-7; TRBD2 matches at 9 bases. Germline values: CDR1 SGHDT, CDR2 YYEEEE. The CDR3 sequence is 16 residues long. Losses at the gene ends were 0 bases for V and 0 bases for J; bases not matched to a gene: 4. CDR3 protein: CASSLATSGYSYEQYF. CDR3 nucleotide sequence: TGTGCCAGCAGCTTGGCAACTAGCGGGTACTCCTACGAGCAGTACTTC.

This clonotype was detected a few times. The chain employs TRBV12-3 or TRBV12-4 and TRBJ2-7; D is unclear. Trimming stripped 2 bases from V and 6 bases from J, with 8 bases between. The CDR3 is made up of 12 amino acids. This CDR3 reads CASSLKETEQYF. CDR3 nucleotides: TGTGCCAGCAGTTTAAAGGAAACCGAGCAGTACTTC.

This clonotype appeared a few times. The V call is TRBV7-8, the J call TRBJ2-1; possibly TRBD2 for D (5 bases). The germline V and J ends were trimmed by 3 bases and 10 bases, with 13 bases remaining between them. The CDR3 totals 13 residues. The germline V gene encodes CDR1 SGHVS and CDR2 FQNEAQ. The chain's CDR3 is CASSFAGGPEQFF. The CDR3 coding sequence is TGTGCCAGCAGCTTTGCAGGCGGGCCCGAGCAGTTCTTC.

CDR3 amino acids: CATSRDQASGETQYF. The CDR3 nucleotides are TGTGCCACCAGCAGAGATCAGGCTAGCGGAGAGACCCAGTACTTC. The V and J genes are TRBV15 and TRBJ2-5; TRBD2 matches 7 bases. This CDR3 spans 15 amino acids. V lost 0 bases and J lost 4; bases outside the gene matches: 5. Germline CDR1 reads LNHNV; CDR2 reads YYDKDF (reference sequence).

This clonotype was detected many times. The chain recombines TRBV12-3 or TRBV12-4 with TRBJ2-1; TRBD2 aligns across 7 bases. The CDR3 loop spans 15 amino acids. After removal of 7 bases from V and 1 base from J, the junction contained 7 bases not matched to a gene. CDR3 sequence (DNA): TGTGCCAGCATCCCCTGGGGGGGATCCTACAATGAGCAGTTCTTC. Translation gives CASIPWGGSYNEQFF.

The genes are TRBV4-1 and TRBJ1-4, with 11 bases lining up with TRBD1. Losses at the gene ends were 6 bases for V and 4 bases for J; bases not matched to a gene: 4. Germline V gene data show CDR1 as MGHRA and CDR2 as YSYEKL. This CDR3 has 15 residues. CDR3 sequence: CASSQGQGVNEKLFF. Here the CDR3 DNA reads TGCGCCAGCAGTCAGGGACAGGGGGTTAATGAAAAACTGTTTTTT.

This sequence joins TRBV5-5 and TRBJ1-3; D remains unclear. This CDR3 spans 15 amino acids. The germline gives CDR1 SGHKS, CDR2 YYEKEE (reference sequence). Trimming took 4 bases from V and 1 from J, leaving 12 bases between them. This CDR3 reads CASSQGRESGNTIYF. The CDR3 nucleotides read TGTGCCAGCAGCCAAGGACGGGAATCTGGAAACACCATATATTTT.

The V gene is TRBV7-8, the J gene TRBJ1-3, with 9 bases lining up with TRBD1. V trimming: 4 bases; J trimming: 4 bases; junction bases outside the gene matches: 8. CDR1 and CDR2 (germline): SGHVS, FQNEAQ. The CDR3 extends over 16 amino acids. The CDR3 region has the DNA TGTGCCAGCAGCTCGCGGACAGGGGCTAGCGGAAACACCATATATTTT. The encoded protein is CASSSRTGASGNTIYF. The complete variable domain, with remaining parts taken from reference TRBV7-8 and TRBJ1-3, reads GAGVSQSPRYKVAKRGQDVALRCDPISGHVSLFWYQQALGQGPEFLTYFQNEAQLDKSGLPSDRFFAERPEGSVSTLKIQRTQQEDSAVYLCASSSRTGASGNTIYFGEGSWLTVV.

The chain links TRBV5-6 to TRBJ2-3; 11 positions match TRBD2. This CDR3 is built from 15 residues. With V trimmed by 3 bases and J by 4 bases, 4 bases remained unmatched. Germline V gives CDR1 SGHDT, CDR2 YYEEEE. The CDR3 coding sequence is TGTGCCAGCAGCTCGACTAGCGGGAACGCAGATACGCAGTATTTT. This sequence encodes CASSSTSGNADTQYF.

The chain couples TRBV7-2 to TRBJ2-7; a possible D gene is TRBD2 (6 bases). Germline CDR1 SGHTA, CDR2 FQGNSA. This CDR3 spans 14 amino acids. V was clipped by 3 bases and J by 7 bases, with 16 bases between them. This chain's CDR3 is CASSFPPGGTEQYF. The DNA of the CDR3 is TGTGCCAGCAGCTTCCCGCCGGGCGGGACTGAGCAGTACTTC.

The chain has TRBV6-5 and TRBJ1-4; 7 bases align to TRBD1. Trimming cost V 0 bases and J 8 bases; bases outside gene matches: 6. This CDR3 has 15 amino acids. The germline gives CDR1 MNHEY, CDR2 SVGAGI. The CDR3 reads CASSYSLTGTEKLFF. The CDR3 DNA sequence: TGTGCCAGCAGTTACTCTTTGACAGGGACGGAAAAACTGTTTTTT.

The V call is TRBV5-6, the J call TRBJ2-4; D remains unclear. Between the trimmed V and J ends, which lost 3 bases and 2 bases, there was a span of 12 bases. The CDR3 is 15 residues long. Germline V gene sequence: CDR1 SGHDT, CDR2 YYEEEE. CDR3 sequence reads: CASSSGFSSKNIQYF. In DNA form, the CDR3 reads TGTGCCAGCAGCTCGGGTTTCTCTTCCAAAAACATTCAGTACTTC. The whole variable domain, remainder taken from reference TRBV5-6 and TRBJ2-4, is DAGVTQSPTHLIKTRGQQVTLRCSPKSGHDTVSWYQQALGQGPQFIFQYYEEEERQRGNFPDRFSGHQFPNYSSELNVNALLLGDSALYLCASSSGFSSKNIQYFGAGTRLSVL.

The rearrangement joins TRBV12-3 or TRBV12-4 to TRBJ1-4; D might be TRBD1 (5 bases). V lost 5 bases and J 8 bases, leaving 18 bases between the germline ends. There are 15 residues in the CDR3. CDR3 region: CASSRRQTGAEKLFF. The CDR3 nucleotides read TGTGCCAGCAGTCGGCGACAGACCGGGGCCGAAAAACTGTTTTTT.